The rows below give T cell receptor beta chains drawn from one sample of a study of blood T cell repertoires in COVID-19. Data came from immunoSEQ multiplex PCR; TCRdb stores just in-frame clones and leaves some out. The data show approximately 70,000 clones, around four fifths seen once. The sequenced sample was peripheral blood. These receptors came from a man older than 75 with active or convalescent COVID-19. Both conserved end residues are part of each CDR3. A D gene is named only where the DNA matches it firmly. Only part of the rows carry a size: once, few, many, or a class if the clone is expanded.

d_gene: TRBD1
abundance: -
j_gene: TRBJ2-2
v_gene: TRBV3-1/TRBV3-2
CDR3nt: TGTGCCAGCAGCCCCTGGACAGGGGGCCGGACCGGGGAGCTGTTTTTT
CDR3aa: CASSPWTGGRTGELFF

d_gene: TRBD2
abundance: -
j_gene: TRBJ2-3
v_gene: TRBV9
CDR3nt: TGTGCCAGCAGTAGTGGGACTAGCGGGAGCTCAGATACGCAGTATTTT
CDR3aa: CASSSGTSGSSDTQYF

d_gene: -
abundance: -
j_gene: TRBJ1-1
v_gene: TRBV12-3/TRBV12-4
CDR3nt: TGTGCCAGCGCCGACAGGCTGAACACTGAAGCTTTCTTT
CDR3aa: CASADRLNTEAFF

d_gene: -
abundance: -
j_gene: TRBJ2-2
v_gene: TRBV5-1
CDR3nt: TGCGCCAGCCGCCTGGGACAGAACACCGGGGAGCTGTTTTTT
CDR3aa: CASRLGQNTGELFF

d_gene: -
abundance: -
j_gene: TRBJ2-3
v_gene: TRBV27
CDR3nt: TGTGCCAGCAGCATTTTCTTTGCGGATACGCAGTATTTT
CDR3aa: CASSIFFADTQYF

d_gene: TRBD2
abundance: -
j_gene: TRBJ2-5
v_gene: TRBV5-1
CDR3nt: TGCGCCAGCAGCCTGACTAGCGGGAGTGAGACCCAGTACTTC
CDR3aa: CASSLTSGSETQYF

d_gene: -
abundance: -
j_gene: TRBJ1-1
v_gene: TRBV5-1
CDR3nt: TGCGCCAGCAGCTTGACCAGCGGTAAAAGAAACACTGAAGCTTTCTTT
CDR3aa: CASSLTSGKRNTEAFF

d_gene: -
abundance: few
j_gene: TRBJ2-2
v_gene: TRBV25-1
CDR3nt: TGTGCCAGCAAACGGCAGGGGAACACCGGGGAGCTGTTTTTT
CDR3aa: CASKRQGNTGELFF

d_gene: TRBD1
abundance: -
j_gene: TRBJ2-3
v_gene: TRBV4-3
CDR3nt: TGCGCCAGCAGCCAAGCTGTCGGACAGGGGCTTCGAGATACGCAGTATTTT
CDR3aa: CASSQAVGQGLRDTQYF

d_gene: -
abundance: -
j_gene: TRBJ2-3
v_gene: TRBV3-1/TRBV3-2
CDR3nt: TGTGCCAGCAGCCGCGCCCCCGGGGATACGCAGTATTTT
CDR3aa: CASSRAPGDTQYF

d_gene: TRBD1
abundance: -
j_gene: TRBJ1-6
v_gene: TRBV7-2
CDR3nt: TGTGCCAGCAGCGAGGGGACAGGGGGAGTTTCACCCCTCCACTTT
CDR3aa: CASSEGTGGVSPLHF

d_gene: TRBD1
abundance: -
j_gene: TRBJ2-7
v_gene: TRBV30
CDR3nt: TGTGCCTGGGACAGGGGCAACTCCTACGAGCAGTACTTC
CDR3aa: CAWDRGNSYEQYF

d_gene: -
abundance: -
j_gene: TRBJ1-2
v_gene: TRBV5-6
CDR3nt: TGTGCCAGCAGCTCCTACTATGGCTACACCTTC
CDR3aa: CASSSYYGYTF

d_gene: -
abundance: -
j_gene: TRBJ2-3
v_gene: TRBV19
CDR3nt: TGTGCCAGTAGTACCCCATCGGGGGGCCTTGAAACTAGCACAGATACGCAGTATTTT
CDR3aa: CASSTPSGGLETSTDTQYF

d_gene: TRBD1
abundance: -
j_gene: TRBJ1-4
v_gene: TRBV7-2
CDR3nt: TGTGCCAGCAGCGGACAGGGGACTGGCAATGAAAAACTGTTTTTT
CDR3aa: CASSGQGTGNEKLFF

d_gene: TRBD1
abundance: -
j_gene: TRBJ1-2
v_gene: TRBV15
CDR3nt: TGTGCCACCAGCGAGGCAGGGGGCTATGGCTACACCTTC
CDR3aa: CATSEAGGYGYTF

d_gene: TRBD1
abundance: -
j_gene: TRBJ1-5
v_gene: TRBV6-2/TRBV6-3
CDR3nt: TGTGCCAGCAGTTTCGTACAGGGGGCCCTCTATAGCAATCAGCCCCAGCATTTT
CDR3aa: CASSFVQGALYSNQPQHF

d_gene: TRBD1
abundance: -
j_gene: TRBJ1-6
v_gene: TRBV7-9
CDR3nt: TGTGCCAGCAGCGGTGGGACAGGCCATAATTCACCCCTCCACTTT
CDR3aa: CASSGGTGHNSPLHF

d_gene: -
abundance: -
j_gene: TRBJ2-7
v_gene: TRBV11-2
CDR3nt: TGTGCCAGCAGCCTCGAGTTCTACGAGCAGTACTTC
CDR3aa: CASSLEFYEQYF

d_gene: -
abundance: -
j_gene: TRBJ2-7
v_gene: TRBV6-5
CDR3nt: TGTGCCAGCAGGACAGTAGCCTACGAGCAGTACTTC
CDR3aa: CASRTVAYEQYF

d_gene: TRBD2
abundance: -
j_gene: TRBJ2-1
v_gene: TRBV5-1
CDR3nt: TGCGCCAGCAGCCTAAGCGGGAACTCCTACAATGAGCAGTTCTTC
CDR3aa: CASSLSGNSYNEQFF

d_gene: TRBD1
abundance: -
j_gene: TRBJ2-5
v_gene: TRBV7-9
CDR3nt: TGTGCCAGCAGCTTAGAGGTCAGGGGGATGGAAGAGACCCAGTACTTC
CDR3aa: CASSLEVRGMEETQYF

d_gene: TRBD1
abundance: -
j_gene: TRBJ2-7
v_gene: TRBV5-1
CDR3nt: TGCGCCAGCAGCTTGAGCCCCCCGGGACAGGGGGCTTACGAGCAGTACTTC
CDR3aa: CASSLSPPGQGAYEQYF

d_gene: -
abundance: -
j_gene: TRBJ1-1
v_gene: TRBV5-6
CDR3nt: TGTGCCAGCAGCTTGTTAGGAATTGGCACGCGGGACACTGAAGCTTTCTTT
CDR3aa: CASSLLGIGTRDTEAFF

d_gene: -
abundance: -
j_gene: TRBJ1-1
v_gene: TRBV10-3
CDR3nt: TGTGCCATCAGGACCACGCAGGGGAACACTGAAGCTTTCTTT
CDR3aa: CAIRTTQGNTEAFF

d_gene: TRBD1
abundance: -
j_gene: TRBJ1-6
v_gene: TRBV5-1
CDR3nt: TGCGCCAGCAGCGCAACGACAGGGGCGGGTTCACCCCTCCACTTT
CDR3aa: CASSATTGAGSPLHF

d_gene: -
abundance: -
j_gene: TRBJ1-6
v_gene: TRBV7-2
CDR3nt: TGTGCCAGCAGCCCCGAGGGACTCGGAAATTCACCCCTCCACTTT
CDR3aa: CASSPEGLGNSPLHF

d_gene: -
abundance: -
j_gene: TRBJ2-5
v_gene: TRBV27
CDR3nt: TGTGCCAGTAGGGACGCGGGGCTAATCGAGACCCAGTACTTC
CDR3aa: CASRDAGLIETQYF

d_gene: TRBD1
abundance: -
j_gene: TRBJ1-4
v_gene: TRBV4-3
CDR3nt: TGCGCCAGCAGCCAAGACGGACAGGGAAGTGAAAAACTGTTTTTT
CDR3aa: CASSQDGQGSEKLFF

d_gene: TRBD1
abundance: -
j_gene: TRBJ1-5
v_gene: TRBV6-6
CDR3nt: TGTGCCAGCAGTCAGGACAGGTCCAATCAGCCCCAGCATTTT
CDR3aa: CASSQDRSNQPQHF

d_gene: -
abundance: -
j_gene: TRBJ1-2
v_gene: TRBV20-1
CDR3nt: TGCAGTGCTACCAACAGGGCTGGCTACACCTTC
CDR3aa: CSATNRAGYTF

d_gene: -
abundance: -
j_gene: TRBJ1-1
v_gene: TRBV7-2
CDR3nt: TGTGCCAGCAGCCCCTTGGCGGGTACTGAAGCTTTCTTT
CDR3aa: CASSPLAGTEAFF

d_gene: -
abundance: -
j_gene: TRBJ2-7
v_gene: TRBV30
CDR3nt: TGTGCCTGGAGCCAGGACGGGGACTACGAGCAGTACTTC
CDR3aa: CAWSQDGDYEQYF

d_gene: TRBD2
abundance: -
j_gene: TRBJ2-1
v_gene: TRBV5-1
CDR3nt: TGCGCCAGCAGCCCGGGACTAGCGAACTACAATGAGCAGTTCTTC
CDR3aa: CASSPGLANYNEQFF

d_gene: TRBD1
abundance: -
j_gene: TRBJ1-1
v_gene: TRBV3-1/TRBV3-2
CDR3nt: TGTGCCAGCAGCCCGGGCGACAGGGCCAGGACTGAAGCTTTCTTT
CDR3aa: CASSPGDRARTEAFF

d_gene: -
abundance: -
j_gene: TRBJ2-1
v_gene: TRBV7-2
CDR3nt: TGTGCCAGCAGCTTAAATAGCGTCAATGAGCAGTTCTTC
CDR3aa: CASSLNSVNEQFF

d_gene: TRBD2
abundance: -
j_gene: TRBJ2-1
v_gene: TRBV7-2
CDR3nt: TGTGCCAGCAGCTTAGTCGGGACTAGCATCCATGAGCAGTTCTTC
CDR3aa: CASSLVGTSIHEQFF

d_gene: TRBD1
abundance: -
j_gene: TRBJ2-7
v_gene: TRBV5-4
CDR3nt: TGTGCCAGCAGCGGCCGGGACAGGCCATACGAGCAGTACTTC
CDR3aa: CASSGRDRPYEQYF

d_gene: -
abundance: once
j_gene: TRBJ1-3
v_gene: TRBV18
CDR3nt: TGTGCCAGCTCACCGCTGGCCAGCTCTGGAAACACCATATATTTT
CDR3aa: CASSPLASSGNTIYF

d_gene: -
abundance: -
j_gene: TRBJ1-4
v_gene: TRBV6-2/TRBV6-3
CDR3nt: TGTGCCAGCAGTCCGCACACCGCAACTAATGAAAAACTGTTTTTT
CDR3aa: CASSPHTATNEKLFF

d_gene: TRBD2
abundance: -
j_gene: TRBJ2-7
v_gene: TRBV5-1
CDR3nt: TGCGCCAGCAGCCCGGGCGGGGGGGGCACCTACGAGCAGTACTTC
CDR3aa: CASSPGGGGTYEQYF

d_gene: -
abundance: -
j_gene: TRBJ1-1
v_gene: TRBV2
CDR3nt: TGTGCCAGCAGTGTTAGAGAAGCTTTCTTT
CDR3aa: CASSVREAFF

d_gene: -
abundance: -
j_gene: TRBJ1-2
v_gene: TRBV12-3/TRBV12-4
CDR3nt: TGTGCCAGCAGTTTAGAACGGAGGCATGGCTACACCTTC
CDR3aa: CASSLERRHGYTF

d_gene: -
abundance: -
j_gene: TRBJ1-3
v_gene: TRBV5-1
CDR3nt: TGCGCCAGCAGCTTGGACATCGGACGGGAGGGGGACACCATATATTTT
CDR3aa: CASSLDIGREGDTIYF

d_gene: -
abundance: -
j_gene: TRBJ2-1
v_gene: TRBV6-5
CDR3nt: TGTGCCAGCAGTCCCAACCGGTATGAGCAGTTCTTC
CDR3aa: CASSPNRYEQFF

d_gene: TRBD2
abundance: few
j_gene: TRBJ2-5
v_gene: TRBV11-2
CDR3nt: TGTGCCAGCAGCTACTTTCGGGGGGTTCAAGAGACCCAGTACTTC
CDR3aa: CASSYFRGVQETQYF

d_gene: TRBD1
abundance: -
j_gene: TRBJ1-2
v_gene: TRBV3-1/TRBV3-2
CDR3nt: TGTGCCAGCAGCCAGGAGGGGGCGGGTGGCTACACCTTC
CDR3aa: CASSQEGAGGYTF

d_gene: -
abundance: -
j_gene: TRBJ2-3
v_gene: TRBV6-5
CDR3nt: TGTGCCAGCAAGGGAACCGGGGGTGACCGTTATACGCAGTATTTT
CDR3aa: CASKGTGGDRYTQYF

d_gene: TRBD1
abundance: -
j_gene: TRBJ1-5
v_gene: TRBV11-2
CDR3nt: TGTGCCAGCAGCCTCGGGACAGGGATTAATCAGCCCCAGCATTTT
CDR3aa: CASSLGTGINQPQHF

d_gene: -
abundance: -
j_gene: TRBJ2-1
v_gene: TRBV1
CDR3nt: TGCACCAGCAGCCAAGATAGGGGAGCGGGGGCCTCCTACAATGAGCAGTTCTTC
CDR3aa: CTSSQDRGAGASYNEQFF

d_gene: -
abundance: -
j_gene: TRBJ2-3
v_gene: TRBV5-4
CDR3nt: TGTGCCAGCAGCCGGGTCGTGGGAGGGGGGAGCACAGATACGCAGTATTTT
CDR3aa: CASSRVVGGGSTDTQYF

d_gene: -
abundance: once
j_gene: TRBJ2-5
v_gene: TRBV3-1/TRBV3-2
CDR3nt: TGTGCCAGCAGCCAAGATGGGGGGACCTCCGGAGGGACCCAGTACTTC
CDR3aa: CASSQDGGTSGGTQYF

d_gene: -
abundance: -
j_gene: TRBJ2-5
v_gene: TRBV5-5
CDR3nt: TGTGCCAGCAGCTTCATTTGGGAATTGGTTTCGGAGGCCCAGTACTTC
CDR3aa: CASSFIWELVSEAQYF

d_gene: TRBD1
abundance: -
j_gene: TRBJ1-2
v_gene: TRBV19
CDR3nt: TGTGCCAGTACAGGGCGGGACAGGAGGGTTGGAGGCTACACCTTC
CDR3aa: CASTGRDRRVGGYTF

d_gene: TRBD2
abundance: -
j_gene: TRBJ2-1
v_gene: TRBV30
CDR3nt: TGTGCCTGGAAACCCCCCGGCGGGAGTAAGTTCTTC
CDR3aa: CAWKPPGGSKFF